Detailed here is one T cell receptor beta chain. It has no known antigen specificity. Per-nucleotide qualities are absent, and no much larger clonotype sits a single base away. This sample was taken from a study of cytomegalovirus exposure and HLA in healthy donors (dated by TCRdb to 2017 to 2019). Broadly, across the study: An earlier analysis of several hundred of the donors reported about 300 Gb of sequence data and 95 million to 120 million unique TCR beta sequences obtained from around 190 million T cells. Typing coverage differed by locus: A, B, C, DRB1 and DQB1 were typed in roughly 629-630 donors, DQA1 in 522, DPA1 in roughly 590, and DPB1 in 450 to 490. In the later analysis, no new phenotypic data were used to find candidate immune exposures; instead, reliance was placed on TCR beta sequences and their occurrence across donors. To study patterns of TCR occurrence, a later analysis re-analyzed previously published TCR beta repertoires from hundreds of donors and added high-resolution HLA genotyping. An early release that covered more than 550 HLA-typed donors contained around 300 gigabases of sequencing data and tens of millions of unique TCR sequences. HLA typing included class I and class II loci at four-digit resolution. Among several hundred genotyped donors of the cohort, an average of around 240,000 unique TCR beta nucleotide sequences was sequenced per donor, of which 15% to 20% were non-productive. To predict cytomegalovirus infection status, the study brought together high-throughput TCR immunosequencing, statistical association of individual TCRs with disease status, and machine learning. Donor age, sex, ethnicity and CMV serostatus were collected together with the repertoire data. To decide whether each TCR beta V gene segment behaved as functional or pseudogenic, an earlier analysis of several hundred of the donors relied on high-throughput TCR beta sequencing. Roughly five DR-DQ haplotypes were handled as single units for association and clustering because linkage in the cohort was strong. In a later genetic analysis, genome-wide SNP genotypes for about three fifths of the 666 donors were used, and that subset was treated as a discovery cohort. Of the roughly 400 genotyped donors, 70% to 90% were placed in the genetic ancestry cluster associated with self-reported Caucasian donors. The study used immunosequencing to profile the T cell repertoires of approximately 650 subjects and linked those repertoires to cytomegalovirus serostatus. Every repertoire in the discovery cohort had been generated on one and the same sequencing platform. The study was designed to test whether signatures of past pathogen exposure could be identified by cataloging public T cell receptors. A separate validation cohort of 100 to 150 different subjects was used in addition to the 666-subject first cohort.

The research as a whole found: According to a later analysis, TCR association rates differed among HLA loci, with DRB1 alleles showing the most associated TCRs and HLA-C alleles showing the fewest. An association between a missense DCLRE1C variant and V-gene and J-gene trimming of TCR beta chains was found in a later genetic analysis and replicated in an independent cohort. Approximately 16 rarely observed V segments, including chromosome 9 orphons, were excluded from the earlier analysis of a few hundred of the donors because counts were too low. Most CMV-associated TCR beta chains appeared to be HLA-restricted in a later analysis, and the HLA associations seemed to be driven largely by CMV exposure. Because some donors lacked HLA typing at each locus, the association tests relied only on the typed subset. Cytomegalovirus status was reported to be diagnosed by the classifier with high specificity and sensitivity in both the original and validation cohorts. A later analysis found that HLA-associated TCR beta chains were more clonally expanded and had lower generation probabilities than equally common non-associated chains. Compared with the approximately 720-donor mean, donors in an Asian-associated ancestry cluster had fewer N-insertions in productive TCRs, according to a later genetic analysis. In an earlier analysis of over 550 of the donors, most TCR beta V segments were observed in productive rearrangements about 87% or about 30% of the time, broadly matching IMGT annotations. While some public TCRs were present in many individuals, most TCR sequences turned up only very rarely across donors. A later analysis reported that several top co-occurrence clusters appeared linked to parvovirus B19, influenza, CMV and Epstein-Barr virus. In vitro tests confirmed that a few of the cytomegalovirus-associated TCR beta chains recognize cytomegalovirus antigens. The study listed 150 to 200 TCR beta chains as associated with cytomegalovirus. Roughly uniform sequencing depth across donors was assumed in presence/absence analyses, although this assumption may not hold. Immune exposure information for the cohort was limited to CMV serostatus. Linkage disequilibrium might explain the correlated functional status among segregating V segments, but an unknown experimental factor could not be ruled out. A further reported finding was that TCR beta sequences accurately predicted the HLA-A and HLA-B alleles for most subjects in the first cohort. Strong co-occurrence of HLA alleles, especially DR and DQ, made assigning TCR associations to individual alleles difficult. The authors suggested that the approach could potentially be generalized to other disease states and immunological phenotypes. A group of highly shared sequence variants was considered likely to be a technical artifact of the sequencing pipeline. Specific HLA alleles were associated with 16,951 TCR beta sequences at a false discovery rate of 0.05 in a later analysis. The cohort was sequenced for TCR beta chains only, and without alpha or paired-chain data the features that could be detected were limited. Some IMGT-functional V segments, including TRBV6-2 and TRBV6-3, could not be distinguished by the 87-base-pair reads and were therefore excluded.

The cohort consisted of 666 healthy bone marrow donors. Cohort members were all nominally healthy when sampled, although unrecorded immune exposures were likely present. The donor was CMV seronegative and was included in the group of 352 seronegative cohort members. A peripheral blood sample was collected from each donor, and TCR beta sequencing was performed on peripheral blood mononuclear cells. The Qiagen DNeasy Blood Extraction Kit was used to extract genomic DNA from the blood cell samples. The library came from the immunoSEQ multiplex PCR assay. For the multiplex PCR, a mixture combining 60 forward primers for TCR Vbeta segments and 13 reverse primers for TCR Jbeta segments was used. The CDR3 region of rearranged TCR beta genes was amplified from genomic DNA by a multiplex PCR assay. The Illumina HiSeq System was used to sequence the amplified TCR beta libraries as 87-base-pair reads. In the original analysis: A later analysis counted tens of millions of unique TCR beta chains across the 666 repertoires, and 9 million to 14 million of these chains were shared by at least two donors. A nearest-neighbor algorithm error-corrected the raw reads and collapsed the reads into unique sequences, merging closely related sequences to remove PCR and sequencing errors. To assign V, D and J gene segments, CDR3 sequences were aligned to IMGT reference sequences. Each retained sequence needed at least a six-nucleotide match to both a V gene segment and a J gene segment. Rearrangements were called productive when the CDR3 lacked stop codons and stayed in frame with V and J; all others were non-productive. Following IMGT convention, CDR3 was defined as the stretch from the second conserved V-encoded cysteine up to the conserved J-encoded phenylalanine. Sequences without an unambiguous match to a single V gene segment were excluded from the earlier analysis of 450 to 750 of the donors. In an earlier analysis of several hundred of the donors, V segments were called functional above 56.7% productive rearrangements and were called segregating when the between-donor standard deviation exceeded 5%. To diagnose cytomegalovirus status from the catalog of TCR beta chain sequences, a statistical classification framework was built. In a later analysis, TCR nucleotide sequences were compared against IMGT/GENE-DB human TR gene sequences so that V and J genes could be assigned. The TCRdist pipeline was used in a later analysis to assign CDR3 sequences and most-parsimonious VDJ recombination scenarios. In a later analysis, every TCR beta chain was defined by the combination of its CDR3 amino acid sequence and its V-gene family, and reads without a unique V-gene family were dropped. As a way to deal with suspected cross-contamination and a sequencing artifact, a later analysis dropped under 600 nucleotide sequences that were highly shared and had low generation probability. In a later analysis, a clonal expansion index was calculated for each public chain from normalized within-repertoire ranks of inferred template counts. A later analysis computed generation probabilities with a VDJ recombination model fitted to out-of-frame rearrangements, and checked the results against IGoR. In a later analysis, hypergeometric tests were used to score TCR-TCR, TCR-HLA and TCR-CMV co-occurrence, with a repertoire-size bias correction applied to TCR pairs. False discovery rates were estimated in a later analysis by permuting HLA or CMV assignments 20 times. In a later analysis, co-occurring TCRs were grouped with DBSCAN, and TCRdist sequence similarity was added when clustering was performed within HLA-allele-positive subsets. Repertoires with fewer than 30,000 or more than 120,000 public chains, plus five repertoires with anomalous nucleotide sharing, were excluded from co-occurrence clustering. The table was pulled from immuneACCESS by TCRdb, which kept in-frame rearrangements only. Such tables lose some clones; where checked, under half of the loss comes from unresolved V genes, and the rest has no known cause. The DNA was the basis for D and trimming; V, J and clone size are from that table. This sample is represented by some 80,000 clones; 75% to 85% of them were singletons. The ten biggest clones cover around 3.5% of the sample.

Via the germline V gene, CDR1 is SGDLS and CDR2 YYNGEE. The CDR3 runs 15 residues from the cysteine to the phenylalanine. Only the CDR3 region is kept as DNA, spanning 45 bases read in frame from base 1. V ends up 3 bases short and J 6 bases short, with an unmatched junction base count of 4. This chain joins TRBV9 to TRBJ2-2; 11 nucleotides in the junction match TRBD2. This TCR derives from a man aged 40-50 years in good health and CMV-seronegative. Sequences were obtained from PBMCs. The DNA sequence reads TGTGCCAGCAGCGCCGGGGGACTAGCGGCCGGGGAGCTGTTTTTT. The translation is CASSAGGLAAGELFF.